Below, 31 T cell receptor beta chains from the same sample are listed, as sequenced in a study of monozygotic twins with inflammatory bowel disease. Using the 5' RACE reads, TCRdb records one entry per CDR3 protein without DNA. In all, the sample yields about 300,000 distinct CDR3 sequences. Source material: blood. The receptors were sampled from a human donor with ulcerative colitis or Crohn's disease, or a healthy co-twin of an affected twin (not recorded which).

The chain combines TRBV12-3 or TRBV12-4 with TRBJ2-5; the D call of TRBD2 rests on TCRdb alone, since no DNA is present to check it. This CDR3 comprises 13 residues. The chain's CDR3 is CASSSAGGKTQYF.

The CDR3 protein is CASSQGDRTGRTDTQYF. The V call is TRBV14, the J call TRBJ2-3; TCRdb's D gene call, TRBD1, goes unchecked for lack of DNA. The germline V gene encodes CDR1 SGHDN and CDR2 FVKESK. CDR3 length equals 17 residues. Full variable domain (remainder filled in from reference TRBV14 and TRBJ2-3): EAGVTQFPSHSVIEKGQTVTLRCDPISGHDNLYWYRRVMGKEIKFLLHFVKESKQDESGMPNNRFLAERTGGTYSTLKVQPAELEDSGVYFCASSQGDRTGRTDTQYFGPGTRLTVL.

The chain links TRBV28 to TRBJ2-5; TCRdb's D gene call, TRBD1, goes unchecked for lack of DNA. This CDR3 region has 14 residues. Germline values: CDR1 MDHEN, CDR2 SYDVKM. This chain's CDR3 is CASIPEGSQETQYF.

CDR3 residues: CAVRGRLGEQYF. The chain is built from TRBV7-6 and TRBJ2-7; TCRdb gives TRBD2 as the D gene, but with no DNA this cannot be confirmed. The CDR3 consists of 12 residues. Germline CDR1 SGHVS, CDR2 FNYEAQ.

The rearrangement uses TRBV19 and TRBJ2-1; without DNA, the TCRdb call of TRBD2 cannot be checked. From germline, CDR1 is LNHDA and CDR2 SQIVND (reference sequence). There are 11 residues in the CDR3. This CDR3 reads CASSPGLIKFF.

The chain recombines TRBV7-3 with TRBJ2-1; lacking DNA, the TRBD1 call made by TCRdb goes unchecked. The germline V gene has CDR1 SGHTA and CDR2 FQGTGA. The CDR3 covers 15 residues. The CDR3 sequence: CASSLYSGGYNEQFF.

This chain joins TRBV20-1 and TRBJ1-3; with no DNA, the TCRdb D assignment of TRBD1 cannot be verified. The germline V gene has CDR1 DFQATT and CDR2 SNEGSKA (reference sequence). The CDR3 consists of 13 residues. This chain's CDR3 is CSAPDRSRNTIYF.

The rearrangement joins TRBV6-6 to TRBJ1-2; TCRdb gives TRBD1 as the D gene, but with no DNA this cannot be confirmed. Per the germline V gene, CDR1 is MNHNY and CDR2 is SVGAGI (reference sequence). This CDR3 contains 13 residues. CDR3 sequence: CASRGQGAHGYTF.

The genes are TRBV5-1 and TRBJ2-5. This CDR3 spans 14 amino acids. Germline loops: CDR1 SGHRS, CDR2 YFSETQ. This CDR3 is CASSLDGPQETQYF.

The chain links TRBV5-1 to TRBJ1-2; without DNA, the TCRdb call of TRBD1 cannot be checked. CDR3 length: 13 residues. CDR1 is SGHRS, CDR2 YFSETQ, per germline. This CDR3 reads CASSSMVDRADTF.

The J gene is TRBJ2-1, the V gene TRBV28; without DNA, the TCRdb call of TRBD2 cannot be checked. CDR1 MDHEN and CDR2 SYDVKM come from the germline V gene. The CDR3 covers 13 residues. The chain's CDR3 is CASGGLPPNEQFF. Together with reference TRBV28 and TRBJ2-1, the CDR3 gives the full variable domain: DVKVTQSSRYLVKRTGEKVFLECVQDMDHENMFWYRQDPGLGLRLIYFSYDVKMKEKGDIPEGYSVSREKKERFSLILESASTNQTSMYLCASGGLPPNEQFFGPGTRLTVL.

The rearrangement uses TRBV4-1 and TRBJ2-1; TCRdb outputs TRBD1, but without DNA this stays unchecked. Looked up from germline, CDR1 is MGHRA and CDR2 is YSYEKL. The CDR3 is made up of 16 amino acids. The CDR3 here is CASSQERGTVYNEQFF.

This chain connects TRBV11-2 to TRBJ1-4. The CDR3 extends over 17 amino acids. Germline CDR1 SGHAT, CDR2 FQNNGV. The CDR3 loop reads CASSLMMDRWSNEKLFF. The full variable domain, with the rest looked up from reference TRBV11-2 and TRBJ1-4, is EAGVAQSPRYKIIEKRQSVAFWCNPISGHATLYWYQQILGQGPKLLIQFQNNGVVDDSQLPKDRFSAERLKGVDSTLKIQPAKLEDSAVYLCASSLMMDRWSNEKLFFGSGTQLSVL.

The CDR3 spells CATSGGQNGYEQYF. The chain joins TRBV24-1 to TRBJ2-7; TCRdb picks TRBD1, but there is no DNA to check that call. The CDR3 is 14 amino acids. Germline V CDR1 and CDR2: KGHDR, SFDVKD.

The CDR3 is CASSLGTGDETQYF. This chain joins TRBV5-1 and TRBJ2-5; TCRdb's D call of TRBD1 is untestable without DNA. Germline V gene lookup returns CDR1 SGHRS and CDR2 YFSETQ. The CDR3 length is 14 residues.

The chain joins TRBV9 to TRBJ2-5; TCRdb's D call of TRBD2 is untestable without DNA. The CDR3 spans 16 residues. Germline CDR1 SGDLS, CDR2 YYNGEE. Here the CDR3 reads CASSVAPSRLQQTQYF.

The chain has TRBV5-6 and TRBJ1-5. From germline, CDR1 is SGHDT and CDR2 YYEEEE. The CDR3 extends over 13 amino acids. The CDR3 sequence: CASSSALNQPQHF.

This chain joins TRBV5-1 and TRBJ1-4. The CDR3 totals 16 residues. Germline CDR1 and CDR2: SGHRS and YFSETQ. The CDR3 region is CASSIAWTTTNEKLFF.

The chain couples TRBV14 to TRBJ2-5; with no DNA, the TCRdb D assignment of TRBD2 cannot be verified. The CDR3 runs to 16 residues. Germline V gene lookup returns CDR1 SGHDN and CDR2 FVKESK. CDR3 loop: CASSHGLAGVGETQYF. Full variable domain (rest looked up from reference TRBV14 and TRBJ2-5): EAGVTQFPSHSVIEKGQTVTLRCDPISGHDNLYWYRRVMGKEIKFLLHFVKESKQDESGMPNNRFLAERTGGTYSTLKVQPAELEDSGVYFCASSHGLAGVGETQYFGPGTRLLVL.

The gene calls are TRBV29-1 and TRBJ1-5; no DNA is available, so the TRBD1 call from TCRdb remains unchecked. CDR1 SQVTM and CDR2 ANQGSEA come from the germline V gene. There are 14 residues in the CDR3. Here the CDR3 reads CSVRFQGNNQPQHF.

The rearrangement joins TRBV5-1 to TRBJ2-3. Germline V gene data show CDR1 as SGHRS and CDR2 as YFSETQ. The CDR3 consists of 14 residues. This CDR3 reads CASRVGESTDTQYF.

The chain combines TRBV28 with TRBJ2-7; the TCRdb call, TRBD2, lacks DNA for checking. Germline CDR1 reads MDHEN; CDR2 reads SYDVKM. CDR3 size: 12 residues. CDR3 residues: CAGGPSGSTRDF.

This chain links TRBV24-1 with TRBJ2-1. This CDR3 spans 11 amino acids. The germline V gene encodes CDR1 KGHDR and CDR2 SFDVKD. The CDR3: CATSDGVIGFF.

The chain recombines TRBV5-1 with TRBJ2-1. CDR3 length: 13 residues. Germline V gene lookup returns CDR1 SGHRS and CDR2 YFSETQ. CDR3 protein: CASSLPGMNEQFF.

This sequence joins TRBV6-1 and TRBJ1-1. The germline V gene has CDR1 MNHNS and CDR2 SASEGT. This CDR3 spans 15 amino acids. CDR3 sequence: CASSVLPEPNTEAFF.

The J gene is TRBJ2-7, the V gene TRBV7-9. CDR1 and CDR2 from the germline V gene are SEHNR and FQNEAQ (reference sequence). The CDR3 contains 14 residues. The chain's CDR3 is CASSSGTLSYEQYF.

The chain couples TRBV2 to TRBJ2-3. CDR1 is SNHLY and CDR2 is FYNNEI in the germline V gene. There are 15 residues in the CDR3. The CDR3 loop is CASSETDQRSSTQYF.

The chain combines TRBV10-3 with TRBJ1-1; the D call of TRBD1 rests on TCRdb alone, since no DNA is present to check it. Per germline, CDR1 ENHRY and CDR2 SYGVKD. The CDR3 is made up of 15 amino acids. The CDR3 is CAIRTKAGGSTEAFF.

This chain connects TRBV10-3 to TRBJ2-1; as DNA is missing, the TRBD2 call by TCRdb cannot be tested. Germline V lookup: CDR1 ENHRY, CDR2 SYGVKD. CDR3 length: 17 amino acids. The CDR3 spells CAISDFSGGRGYNEQFF.

The chain carries TRBV6-1 and TRBJ1-3; TCRdb selects TRBD1, and the lack of DNA leaves this call unchecked. The length of the CDR3 is 16 residues. CDR1 is MNHNS, CDR2 SASEGT, per germline. CDR3 loop: CASSLIQEGSGNTIYF.

The chain joins TRBV2 to TRBJ2-6. CDR1 and CDR2 (germline): SNHLY, FYNNEI. The CDR3 extends over 13 amino acids. CDR3 sequence: CASRASGANVLTF.